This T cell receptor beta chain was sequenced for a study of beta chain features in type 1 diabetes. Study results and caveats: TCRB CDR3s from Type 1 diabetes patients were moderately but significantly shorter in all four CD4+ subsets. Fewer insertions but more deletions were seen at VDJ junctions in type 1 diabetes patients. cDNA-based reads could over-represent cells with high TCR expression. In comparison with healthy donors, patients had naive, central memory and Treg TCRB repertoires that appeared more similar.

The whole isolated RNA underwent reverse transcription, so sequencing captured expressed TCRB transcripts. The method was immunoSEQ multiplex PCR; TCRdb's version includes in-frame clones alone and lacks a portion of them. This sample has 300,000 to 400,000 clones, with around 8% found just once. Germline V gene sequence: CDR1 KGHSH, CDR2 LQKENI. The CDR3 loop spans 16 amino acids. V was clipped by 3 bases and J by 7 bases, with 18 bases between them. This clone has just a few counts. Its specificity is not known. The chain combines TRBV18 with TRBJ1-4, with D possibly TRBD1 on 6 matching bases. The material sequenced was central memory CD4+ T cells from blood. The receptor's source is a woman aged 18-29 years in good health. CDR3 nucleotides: TGTGCCAGCTCACCGGGTGAGGCAGGGGCTGGTGAAAAACTGTTTTTT. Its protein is CASSPGEAGAGEKLFF. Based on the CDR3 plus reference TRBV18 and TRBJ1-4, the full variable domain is NAGVMQNPRHLVRRRGQEARLRCSPMKGHSHVYWYRQLPEEGLKFMVYLQKENIIDESGMPKERFSAEFPKEGPSILRIQQVVRGDSAAYFCASSPGEAGAGEKLFFGSGTQLSVL.